The 21 T cell receptor beta chains presented below share a single source sample, sequenced in a study of cytomegalovirus exposure and HLA in healthy donors (dated by TCRdb to 2017 to 2019). Library construction relied on the immunoSEQ multiplex PCR assay. The multiplex PCR relied on a mix of 60 forward primers for TCR Vbeta segments and 13 reverse primers for TCR Jbeta segments. As stored in TCRdb, this immuneACCESS dataset retains in-frame rearrangements with V and J assigned. A fraction of the clones does not appear; measured against another copy, unresolved V genes explain less than half of the discrepancy, and the remainder lacks a known reason. Recorded for this sample are over 50,000 clones; approximately 83% of them occurred a single time. The ten biggest clones cover 1.7% of the sample. The sequenced sample consisted of PBMCs. The receptors were gathered from a man in his forties or fifties in good health and CMV-seronegative.

The table lists this clone with a count of one. The chain recombines TRBV5-1 with TRBJ2-1; D not certain. The CDR3 extends over 16 amino acids. Germline V gene lookup returns CDR1 SGHRS and CDR2 YFSETQ. V lost 0 bases and J 0 bases, leaving 10 bases between the germline ends. CDR3 DNA sequence: TGCGCCAGCAGCTTGGGAGGAAAGACCTCCTACAATGAGCAGTTCTTC. Encoded protein: CASSLGGKTSYNEQFF.

The chain is built from TRBV28 and TRBJ2-6; 7 bases are a match to TRBD1. V shed 2 bases, J shed 0 bases, and the junction held 4 bases outside the gene matches. Per germline, CDR1 MDHEN and CDR2 SYDVKM. The CDR3 loop spans 17 amino acids. The CDR3 loop is CASSLRGRFSGANVLTF. As DNA, the CDR3 is TGTGCCAGCAGTTTAAGGGGGCGGTTCTCTGGGGCCAACGTCCTGACTTTC.

In DNA form, the CDR3 reads TGTGCCAGCAGTGAAGGCGGGGGGGCGGGGGAGACCCAGTACTTC. Translated, it gives CASSEGGGAGETQYF. This chain links TRBV2 with TRBJ2-5; 9 bases map to TRBD2. The CDR3 consists of 15 residues. Looked up from germline, CDR1 is SNHLY and CDR2 is FYNNEI. The trim removed 1 base at V and 5 bases at J, leaving 5 bases unmatched.

The genes are TRBV15 and TRBJ2-5; unclear D gene. V was cut by 1 base and J by 2 bases, with 14 bases left in between. Per the germline V gene, CDR1 is LNHNV and CDR2 is YYDKDF (reference sequence). This CDR3 comprises 16 residues. The CDR3 loop reads CATSRGGLQDQETQYF. The CDR3 DNA is TGTGCCACCAGCAGAGGCGGCCTCCAAGATCAAGAGACCCAGTACTTC.

This clone was counted once. This chain links TRBV7-6 with TRBJ2-3; 8 positions match TRBD1. There are 16 residues in the CDR3. Germline V gene sequence: CDR1 SGHVS, CDR2 FNYEAQ. The V and J ends lost 5 bases and 1 base, in that order; junction bases with no gene match: 8. The CDR3 reads CASSQNAGGRTDTQYF. The CDR3, as DNA: TGTGCCAGCAGCCAAAACGCAGGGGGCCGCACAGATACGCAGTATTTT.

The chain links TRBV4-1 to TRBJ2-1; the match to TRBD2 covers 11 bases. Trimming at V came to 2 bases and at J to 3 bases, leaving 6 bases not matched to a gene. The CDR3 sequence is 17 residues long. CDR1 and CDR2 from the germline V gene are MGHRA and YSYEKL. The CDR3 sequence: CASSQRTGTSGYNEQFF. The CDR3 bases are TGCGCCAGCAGCCAACGCACCGGGACTAGCGGCTACAATGAGCAGTTCTTC.

This clone has more than one count but fewer than ten. DNA for the CDR3: TGTGCCAGCAGCTTAGGGCTCTTGAGAGGCGCTTTCTTT. Protein product: CASSLGLLRGAFF. The V call is TRBV11-2, the J call TRBJ1-1; D is uncertain. V was trimmed by 1 base and J by 11 bases, leaving 14 bases between them. Germline CDR1 is SGHAT and CDR2 is FQNNGV. CDR3 size: 13 residues.

This clone was seen only once. This chain uses TRBV30 with TRBJ2-7; D uncertain. Trimming left V 2 bases short and J 4 bases short, with 9 bases between. The CDR3 sequence is 12 residues long. Germline values: CDR1 GTSNPN, CDR2 SVGIG (reference sequence). CDR3 loop: CAWSPSQYEQYF. CDR3 nucleotides: TGTGCCTGGAGTCCCTCACAATACGAGCAGTACTTC.

The chain is built from TRBV27 and TRBJ1-4, with D perhaps matching TRBD1 (5 bases). The CDR3 loop spans 14 amino acids. Deletions cut 2 bases from V and 3 bases from J, with 7 bases between. CDR1 and CDR2 (germline): MNHEY, SMNVEV (reference sequence). Here the CDR3 DNA reads TGTGCCAGCAGTTTAGTAGGGGCTAATGAAAAACTGTTTTTT. This encodes CASSLVGANEKLFF. The whole variable domain, filled in from reference TRBV27 and TRBJ1-4, reads EAQVTQNPRYLITVTGKKLTVTCSQNMNHEYMSWYRQDPGLGLRQIYYSMNVEVTDKGDVPEGYKVSRKEKRNFPLILESPSPNQTSLYFCASSLVGANEKLFFGSGTQLSVL.

The V gene is TRBV28, the J gene TRBJ1-1; possible D gene TRBD1, 5 bases. V lost 7 bases and J 4 bases, leaving 16 bases between the germline ends. Germline-derived CDR1 and CDR2 are MDHEN and SYDVKM. This CDR3 is built from 14 residues. The CDR3 sequence is CASILVGGSTEAFF. The CDR3 DNA is TGTGCCAGCATCCTCGTCGGGGGGAGCACTGAAGCTTTCTTT.

The sample holds a few counts of this clone. The chain carries TRBV6-4 and TRBJ1-1; possibly TRBD1 for D (6 bases). With 8 bases removed from V and 6 bases from J, the gap between germline ends came to 19 bases. Germline V gives CDR1 MRHNA, CDR2 SNTAGT. This CDR3 spans 14 amino acids. The CDR3 region is CASGSGHIGAEAFF. The CDR3 DNA reads as TGTGCCAGCGGCTCGGGACATATTGGCGCTGAAGCTTTCTTT.

CDR3 DNA sequence: TGCAGCGTGGGACAGGGACAGGGCAGGACCTATGGCTACACCTTC. Residues: CSVGQGQGRTYGYTF. The chain is built from TRBV29-1 and TRBJ1-2; 9 bases map to TRBD1. Germline CDR1 is SQVTM and CDR2 is ANQGSEA. Unmatched junction bases numbered 12, after V lost 6 bases and J lost 4 bases. This CDR3 comprises 15 residues.

The chain is built from TRBV5-1 and TRBJ2-7; a weak D match, TRBD1 (6 bases). Germline CDR1 reads SGHRS; CDR2 reads YFSETQ. This CDR3 contains 14 residues. Trimming shortened V by 0 bases and J by 3 bases, and 10 bases separated the two germline ends. The chain's CDR3 is CASSLDRAIYEQYF. DNA for the CDR3: TGCGCCAGCAGCTTGGACAGGGCTATCTACGAGCAGTACTTC.

CDR3 sequence (DNA): TGTGCCAGCAGCTTGGGGGACAGGGGTGAAGCTTTCTTT. It specifies CASSLGDRGEAFF. The rearrangement joins TRBV5-5 to TRBJ1-1; 10 nucleotides match TRBD1. This CDR3 region has 13 residues. Germline values: CDR1 SGHKS, CDR2 YYEKEE (reference sequence). V was clipped by 0 bases and J by 7 bases; unmatched bases: 0. The entire variable domain, with the rest obtained from reference TRBV5-5 and TRBJ1-1, is as follows: DAGVTQSPTHLIKTRGQQVTLRCSPISGHKSVSWYQQVLGQGPQFIFQYYEKEERGRGNFPDRFSARQFPNYSSELNVNALLLGDSALYLCASSLGDRGEAFFGQGTRLTVV.

The J gene is TRBJ1-6, the V gene TRBV7-2; 10 bases align to TRBD1. The CDR3 has 16 amino acids. Germline trimming cut 3 bases from V and 2 bases from J; bases unmatched to any gene: 1. Germline V gene sequence: CDR1 SGHTA, CDR2 FQGNSA. The CDR3 sequence: CASSLTGGTYNSPLHF. CDR3 DNA sequence: TGTGCCAGCAGCTTGACAGGGGGCACCTATAATTCACCCCTCCACTTT.

This clone was seen only a few times. The gene calls are TRBV15 and TRBJ2-7; D uncertain. Germline V gives CDR1 LNHNV, CDR2 YYDKDF (reference sequence). Deletions cut 0 bases from V and 3 bases from J, with 3 bases between. This CDR3 comprises 12 residues. The CDR3 DNA follows: TGTGCCACCAGCAGAGAACACTACGAGCAGTACTTC. This translates into CATSREHYEQYF. The full variable domain, completed using reference TRBV15 and TRBJ2-7, is DAMVIQNPRYQVTQFGKPVTLSCSQTLNHNVMYWYQQKSSQAPKLLFHYYDKDFNNEADTPDNFQSRRPNTSFCFLDIRSPGLGDTAMYLCATSREHYEQYFGPGTRLTVT.

This sequence joins TRBV5-1 and TRBJ2-2; 10 nucleotides agree with TRBD1. Germline CDR1 is SGHRS and CDR2 is YFSETQ. Trimming took 4 bases from V and 8 from J; bases not matched to a gene: 5. The CDR3 is made up of 14 amino acids. The CDR3 DNA reads TGCGCCAGCAGCGGAAGACAGGGGGCAGGGGAGCTGTTTTTT. It is translated as CASSGRQGAGELFF. The full variable domain, completed using reference TRBV5-1 and TRBJ2-2, is KAGVTQTPRYLIKTRGQQVTLSCSPISGHRSVSWYQQTPGQGLQFLFEYFSETQRNKGNFPGRFSGRQFSNSRSEMNVSTLELGDSALYLCASSGRQGAGELFFGEGSRLTVL.

The J gene is TRBJ1-1, the V gene TRBV5-5; 11 positions agree with TRBD1. The CDR3 loop spans 16 amino acids. Trimming at V came to 4 bases and at J to 0 bases, leaving 5 bases not matched to a gene. CDR1 is SGHKS, CDR2 YYEKEE, per germline (reference sequence). The CDR3 bases are TGTGCCAGCAGCCCGGGACAGGGGGGCATGAACACTGAAGCTTTCTTT. Residues: CASSPGQGGMNTEAFF.

J is TRBJ2-2 and V is TRBV5-4; D is unresolved. The CDR3 consists of 16 residues. CDR1 is SGHNT and CDR2 is YYREEE in the germline V gene (reference sequence). The V end lost 2 bases, the J end lost 0 bases, and 11 bases lay between the germline ends. The CDR3 nucleotides are TGTGCCAGCAGCTTCCGTACCGACTCGAACACCGGGGAGCTGTTTTTT. It translates to CASSFRTDSNTGELFF.

This rearrangement joins TRBV6-6 to TRBJ1-5; D might be TRBD1 (5 bases). Deletions cut 2 bases from V and 5 bases from J, with 16 bases between. In germline, CDR1 is MNHNY, CDR2 SVGAGI (reference sequence). The CDR3 spans 16 residues. The CDR3 is CASSYRGGVNHQPQHF. The CDR3 DNA reads TGTGCCAGCAGTTACCGGGGAGGGGTAAACCATCAGCCCCAGCATTTT.

This chain connects TRBV7-2 to TRBJ2-5; 14 nucleotides agree with TRBD2. Trimming removed 3 bases from V and 5 bases from J; junction bases left unmatched: 5. Germline V gives CDR1 SGHTA, CDR2 FQGNSA. The CDR3 runs to 16 residues. CDR3 sequence (DNA): TGTGCCAGCAGCTTCTTGACTAGCGGGGGGGCGGAGACCCAGTACTTC. Its protein is CASSFLTSGGAETQYF.